The T cell receptor (beta chain) under discussion was sequenced for a study of blood T cell repertoires in COVID-19. Study-wide context: The samples span acute and convalescent COVID-19 from the United States, Italy and Spain.

The germline V and J ends were trimmed by 5 bases and 5 bases, with 12 bases remaining between them. CDR1 LNHDA and CDR2 SQIVND come from the germline V gene (reference sequence). The CDR3 runs to 13 residues. TCRdb's copy holds only in-frame clones and misses some; the assay was immunoSEQ multiplex PCR. The repertoire holds 250,000 to 300,000 clones, with around 90% as singletons. The receptor comes from a human donor in a cohort exposed to, infected with or recovered from COVID-19 (not recorded which). The donor label of this sample is uncertain. The V and J genes are TRBV19 and TRBJ1-1; tentative D call: TRBD1 (5 bases). Sample: PBMCs or T cells enriched from blood (not recorded which). CDR3 protein: CASSGLGPTEAFF. CDR3 DNA: TGTGCCAGTAGTGGGCTGGGGCCGACTGAAGCTTTCTTT.